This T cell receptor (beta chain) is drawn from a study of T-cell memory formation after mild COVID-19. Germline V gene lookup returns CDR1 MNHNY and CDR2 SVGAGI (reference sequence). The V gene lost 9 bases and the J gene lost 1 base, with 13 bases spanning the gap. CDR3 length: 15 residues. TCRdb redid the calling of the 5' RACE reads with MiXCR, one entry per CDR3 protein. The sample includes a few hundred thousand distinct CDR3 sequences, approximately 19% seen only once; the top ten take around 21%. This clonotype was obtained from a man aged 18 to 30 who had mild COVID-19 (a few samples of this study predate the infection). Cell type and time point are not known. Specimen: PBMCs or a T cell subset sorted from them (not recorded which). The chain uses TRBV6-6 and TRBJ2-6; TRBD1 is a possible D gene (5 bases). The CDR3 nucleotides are TGTGCCAGGCAGGGAATCCCATCTGGGGCCAACGTCCTGACTTTC. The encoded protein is CARQGIPSGANVLTF.